The rows below give T cell receptor beta chains drawn from one sample of a study of cytomegalovirus exposure and HLA in healthy donors. This table comes from immunoSEQ multiplex PCR, and its TCRdb copy is limited to in-frame clones, with some not included. This specimen shows 53,000 or so clones; the ten leading clones hold approximately 13%. The sample was PBMCs. Every receptor here comes from a man aged 18 to 30 in good health and CMV-seropositive. CDR3s include the opening cysteine and the closing phenylalanine or tryptophan. The D gene is left open where the match is weak. Clone size appears in some rows only: once, few, many, or a class for an expanded clone.

j_gene,d_gene,abundance,v_gene,CDR3aa,CDR3nt
TRBJ1-3,TRBD1,.,TRBV9,CASSTSGTGSDTIYF,TGTGCCAGCAGCACCTCCGGGACAGGGTCTGACACCATATATTTT
TRBJ1-1,TRBD1,.,TRBV5-1,CASSLAGTGGRHTEAFF,TGCGCCAGCAGCTTGGCGGGGACAGGGGGCCGGCACACTGAAGCTTTCTTT
TRBJ1-2,.,.,TRBV27,CASSTANYGYTF,TGTGCCAGCAGTACAGCTAACTATGGCTACACCTTC
TRBJ1-5,.,.,TRBV6-1,CAGQGLGNQPQHF,TGTGCCGGCCAGGGCTTAGGCAATCAGCCCCAGCATTTT
TRBJ2-3,.,.,TRBV5-8,CASSLYTDTQYF,TGTGCCAGCAGTTTATACACAGATACGCAGTATTTT
TRBJ1-1,TRBD1,.,TRBV30,CAFNRDRNTEAFF,TGTGCCTTCAACCGGGACAGAAACACTGAAGCTTTCTTT
TRBJ2-1,TRBD2,.,TRBV6-4,CASSGNSGNLERQFF,TGTGCCAGCTCTGGGAATAGCGGGAATTTGGAAAGGCAGTTCTTC
TRBJ2-1,TRBD2,medium-sized,TRBV7-9,CASSPTSGAWDEQFF,TGTGCCAGCAGCCCTACTAGCGGGGCCTGGGATGAGCAGTTCTTC
TRBJ1-1,.,.,TRBV19,CASSIGQGNTEAFF,TGTGCCAGTAGTATAGGGCAGGGAAACACTGAAGCTTTCTTT
TRBJ1-1,.,.,TRBV29-1,CSVEENSGEAFF,TGCAGCGTTGAAGAGAACAGCGGTGAAGCTTTCTTT
TRBJ2-5,.,.,TRBV7-9,CASSLGTTDVQYF,TGTGCCAGCAGCTTAGGGACAACGGACGTGCAGTACTTC
TRBJ1-2,TRBD1,.,TRBV7-9,CASSYGQGTNYGYTF,TGTGCCAGCAGCTATGGACAGGGTACCAACTATGGCTACACCTTC
TRBJ2-7,TRBD2,.,TRBV11-2,CASSPLSGTYEQYF,TGTGCCAGCAGCCCCCTTAGCGGGACCTACGAGCAGTACTTC
TRBJ2-1,.,.,TRBV19,CASIPRRGSSYNEQFF,TGTGCCAGTATACCCCGCCGGGGAAGCTCCTACAATGAGCAGTTCTTC
TRBJ2-7,.,.,TRBV19,CASSGLTYEQYF,TGTGCCAGTAGTGGACTAACCTACGAGCAGTACTTC
TRBJ2-3,.,.,TRBV6-6,CASSYSIEADTQYF,TGTGCCAGCAGTTACTCGATAGAAGCAGATACGCAGTATTTT
TRBJ2-3,.,.,TRBV4-2,CASSQGGSTDTQYF,TGTGCCAGCAGCCAAGGAGGGAGCACAGATACGCAGTATTTT
TRBJ1-2,.,.,TRBV2,CASSRDSSSGYTF,TGTGCCAGCAGCCGGGACTCCTCGTCGGGCTACACCTTC
TRBJ2-7,TRBD2,.,TRBV30,CAWRAGLAGVYEQYF,TGTGCCTGGAGGGCAGGACTAGCGGGCGTTTACGAGCAGTACTTC
TRBJ2-3,TRBD2,.,TRBV11-2,CASSSRASGASTDTQYF,TGTGCCAGCAGCTCCCGAGCCAGCGGGGCTAGCACAGATACGCAGTATTTT
TRBJ2-1,.,.,TRBV21-1,CASRQTRNEQFF,TGTGCCAGCCGCCAAACTAGAAATGAGCAGTTCTTC
TRBJ2-7,.,.,TRBV6-6,CASSYNPGFYEQYF,TGTGCCAGCAGTTACAATCCAGGATTCTACGAGCAGTACTTC
TRBJ2-2,TRBD1,medium-sized,TRBV10-3,CAITSGTGTTGELFF,TGTGCCATCACCTCCGGGACAGGGACCACCGGGGAGCTGTTTTTT
TRBJ2-7,.,.,TRBV30,CAWSVLRRAGSAYEQYF,TGTGCCTGGAGTGTTCTTAGGAGGGCCGGGAGCGCCTACGAGCAGTACTTC
TRBJ2-1,TRBD2,.,TRBV19,CASSIQAGGRNEQFF,TGTGCCAGTAGTATACAAGCGGGAGGGAGGAATGAGCAGTTCTTC
TRBJ2-4,.,.,TRBV19,CASRPRKAAKNIQYF,TGTGCCAGTAGGCCCCGCAAAGCAGCCAAAAACATTCAGTACTTC
TRBJ2-1,TRBD2,.,TRBV5-6,CASRGLGDNEQFF,TGTGCCAGCAGGGGACTAGGAGACAATGAGCAGTTCTTC
TRBJ2-7,TRBD2,.,TRBV6-1,CASSESGRDYEQYF,TGTGCCAGCAGTGAGAGCGGGAGGGATTACGAGCAGTACTTC
TRBJ2-7,TRBD2,.,TRBV19,CASSMGGNFQDEQYF,TGTGCCAGTAGTATGGGGGGGAACTTCCAGGACGAGCAGTACTTC
TRBJ2-7,TRBD1,.,TRBV14,CASSPGTGYGEQYF,TGTGCCAGCAGTCCCGGGACAGGGTACGGCGAGCAGTACTTC
TRBJ1-1,TRBD1,.,TRBV7-9,CASSSAGTVYF,TGTGCCAGCAGCTCAGCCGGGACAGTCTACTTT
TRBJ2-1,TRBD2,.,TRBV7-3,CASGQNVPSGSDEQFF,TGTGCCAGCGGTCAAAACGTACCTAGCGGGAGTGATGAGCAGTTCTTC